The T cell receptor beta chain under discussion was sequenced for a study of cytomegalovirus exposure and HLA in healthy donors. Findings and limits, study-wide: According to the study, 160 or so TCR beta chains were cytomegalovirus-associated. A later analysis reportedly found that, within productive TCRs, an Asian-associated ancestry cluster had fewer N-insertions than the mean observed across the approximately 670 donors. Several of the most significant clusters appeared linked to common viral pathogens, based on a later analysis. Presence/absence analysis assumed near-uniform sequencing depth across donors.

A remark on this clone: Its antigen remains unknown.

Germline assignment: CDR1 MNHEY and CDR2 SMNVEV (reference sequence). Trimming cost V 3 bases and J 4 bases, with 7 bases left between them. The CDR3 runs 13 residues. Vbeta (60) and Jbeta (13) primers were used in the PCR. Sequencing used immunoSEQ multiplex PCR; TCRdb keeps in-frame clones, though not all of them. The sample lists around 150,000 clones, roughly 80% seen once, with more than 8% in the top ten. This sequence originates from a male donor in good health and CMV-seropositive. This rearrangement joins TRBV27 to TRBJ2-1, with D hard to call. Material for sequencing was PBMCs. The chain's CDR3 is CASSFYPYNEQFF. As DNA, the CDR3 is TGTGCCAGCAGTTTCTACCCTTACAATGAGCAGTTCTTC.